This T cell receptor (beta chain) was found in a study of T cells in Graves' hyperthyroidism and ophthalmopathy. Amplification yielded TCR beta CDR3 regions, with RNA transcripts as the source. In the first-round RT-PCR of the TCR CDR3, the HTBI primer set was used. TCRdb fed the multiplex PCR reads into MiXCR, producing one record per CDR3 protein. The sample comprises around 420,000 distinct CDR3 sequences, 15% to 18% of which are singletons, and 11% to 15% rests with the top ten. This CDR3 has 15 residues. Germline CDR1 SGHAT, CDR2 FQNNGV. V dropped 5 bases and J dropped 4; count of bases not matched to a gene: 3. Investigators excluded patients with uncontrolled infection, other autoimmune disease, pregnancy or lactation. This clonotype was observed a few times.

This clonotype was obtained from a woman between 18 and 29 years old with Graves' hyperthyroidism. Sequences were obtained from blood. This chain connects TRBV11-2 to TRBJ2-5; 14 bases map to TRBD2. As DNA, the CDR3 is TGTGCCAGCAGCCTCGGGACTAGCGGGAGAGAGACCCAGTACTTC. Its protein is CASSLGTSGRETQYF. The whole variable domain, filled in from reference TRBV11-2 and TRBJ2-5, reads EAGVAQSPRYKIIEKRQSVAFWCNPISGHATLYWYQQILGQGPKLLIQFQNNGVVDDSQLPKDRFSAERLKGVDSTLKIQPAKLEDSAVYLCASSLGTSGRETQYFGPGTRLLVL.